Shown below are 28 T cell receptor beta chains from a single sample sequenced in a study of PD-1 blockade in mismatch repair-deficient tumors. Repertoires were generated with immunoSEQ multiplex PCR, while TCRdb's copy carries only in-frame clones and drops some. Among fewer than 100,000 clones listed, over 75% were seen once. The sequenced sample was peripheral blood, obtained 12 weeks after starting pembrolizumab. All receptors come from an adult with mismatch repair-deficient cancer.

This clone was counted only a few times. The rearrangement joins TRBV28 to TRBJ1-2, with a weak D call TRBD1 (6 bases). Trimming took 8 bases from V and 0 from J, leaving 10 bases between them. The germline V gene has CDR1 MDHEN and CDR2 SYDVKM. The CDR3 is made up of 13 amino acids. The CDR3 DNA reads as TGTGCCAGCCTCGAGGGGGCTAACTATGGCTACACCTTC. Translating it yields CASLEGANYGYTF.

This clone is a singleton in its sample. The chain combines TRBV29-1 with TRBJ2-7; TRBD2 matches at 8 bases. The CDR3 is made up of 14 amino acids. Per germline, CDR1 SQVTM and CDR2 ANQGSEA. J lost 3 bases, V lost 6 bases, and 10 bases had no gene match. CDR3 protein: CSVAGLVGNYEQYF. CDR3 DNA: TGCAGCGTAGCGGGACTAGTGGGTAACTACGAGCAGTACTTC.

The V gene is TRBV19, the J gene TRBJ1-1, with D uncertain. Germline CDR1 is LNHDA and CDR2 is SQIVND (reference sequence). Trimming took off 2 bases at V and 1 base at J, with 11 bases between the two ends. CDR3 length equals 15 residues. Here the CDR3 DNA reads TGTGCCAGTAGTATAAGTCACGTCGGGAACACTGAAGCTTTCTTT. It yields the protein CASSISHVGNTEAFF.

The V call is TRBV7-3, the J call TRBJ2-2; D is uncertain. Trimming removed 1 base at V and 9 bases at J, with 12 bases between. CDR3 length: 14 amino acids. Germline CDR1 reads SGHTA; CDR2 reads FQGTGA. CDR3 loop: CASSLSPYNRELFF. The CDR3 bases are TGTGCCAGCAGCTTAAGTCCTTACAATAGGGAGCTGTTTTTT.

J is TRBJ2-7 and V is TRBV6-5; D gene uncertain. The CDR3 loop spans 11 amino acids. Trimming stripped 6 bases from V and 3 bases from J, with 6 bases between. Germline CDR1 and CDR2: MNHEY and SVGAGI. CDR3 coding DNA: TGTGCCAGCAGCCGTTACTACGAGCAGTACTTC. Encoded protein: CASSRYYEQYF.

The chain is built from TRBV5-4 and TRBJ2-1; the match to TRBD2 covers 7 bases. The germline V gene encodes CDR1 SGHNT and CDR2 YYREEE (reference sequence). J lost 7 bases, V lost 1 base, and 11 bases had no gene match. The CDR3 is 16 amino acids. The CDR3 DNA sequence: TGTGCCAGCAGCTTGAGGCGGGAGAGGTCAGGGAATGAGCAGTTCTTC. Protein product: CASSLRRERSGNEQFF. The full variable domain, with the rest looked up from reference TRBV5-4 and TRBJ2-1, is ETGVTQSPTHLIKTRGQQVTLRCSSQSGHNTVSWYQQALGQGPQFIFQYYREEENGRGNFPPRFSGLQFPNYSSELNVNALELDDSALYLCASSLRRERSGNEQFFGPGTRLTVL.

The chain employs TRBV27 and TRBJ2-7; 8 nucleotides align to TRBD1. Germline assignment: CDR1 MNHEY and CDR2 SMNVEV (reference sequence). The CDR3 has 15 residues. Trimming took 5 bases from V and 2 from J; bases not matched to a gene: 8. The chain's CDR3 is CASSATGTGTYEQYF. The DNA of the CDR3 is TGTGCCAGCAGTGCCACCGGGACAGGAACCTACGAGCAGTACTTC.

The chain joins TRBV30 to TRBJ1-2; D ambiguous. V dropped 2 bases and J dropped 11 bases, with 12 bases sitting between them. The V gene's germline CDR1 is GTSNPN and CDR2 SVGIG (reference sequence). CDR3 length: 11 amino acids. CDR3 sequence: CAWSLHFQYTF. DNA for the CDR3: TGTGCCTGGAGTTTGCACTTTCAATACACCTTC.

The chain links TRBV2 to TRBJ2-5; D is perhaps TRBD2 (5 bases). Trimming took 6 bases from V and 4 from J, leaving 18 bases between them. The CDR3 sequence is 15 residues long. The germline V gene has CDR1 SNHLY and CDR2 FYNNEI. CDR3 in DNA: TGTGCCAGCAGGCTCAGCATTGGAGGAGGAGAGACCCAGTACTTC. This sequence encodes CASRLSIGGGETQYF.

The CDR3 here is CASSPRVGTSGRKDTQYF. The CDR3 coding sequence is TGTGCCAGCAGCCCAAGGGTAGGGACTAGCGGGAGGAAAGATACGCAGTATTTT. The rearrangement links TRBV7-8 to TRBJ2-3; 15 bases are a match to TRBD2. V dropped 5 bases and J dropped 5; count of bases not matched to a gene: 11. The germline gives CDR1 SGHVS, CDR2 FQNEAQ. CDR3 length equals 18 residues.

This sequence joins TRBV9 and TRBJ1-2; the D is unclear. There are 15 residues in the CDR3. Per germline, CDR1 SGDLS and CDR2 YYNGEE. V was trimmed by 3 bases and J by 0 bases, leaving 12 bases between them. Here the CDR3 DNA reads TGTGCCAGCAGCGCTGAGGGAACAGCTAACTATGGCTACACCTTC. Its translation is CASSAEGTANYGYTF.

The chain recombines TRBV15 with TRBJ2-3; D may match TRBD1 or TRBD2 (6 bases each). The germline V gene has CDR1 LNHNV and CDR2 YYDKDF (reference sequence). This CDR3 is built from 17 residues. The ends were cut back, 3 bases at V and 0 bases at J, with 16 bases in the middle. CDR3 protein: CATSSPTRGTSTDTQYF. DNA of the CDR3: TGTGCCACCAGCAGCCCCACTAGGGGGACTAGCACAGATACGCAGTATTTT.

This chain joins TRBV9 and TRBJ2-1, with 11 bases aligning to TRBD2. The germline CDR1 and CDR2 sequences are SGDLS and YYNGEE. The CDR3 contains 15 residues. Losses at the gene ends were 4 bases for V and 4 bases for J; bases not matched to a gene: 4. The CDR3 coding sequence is TGTGCCAGCAGCACGACTAGCGGGATGTACAATGAGCAGTTCTTC. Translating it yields CASSTTSGMYNEQFF.

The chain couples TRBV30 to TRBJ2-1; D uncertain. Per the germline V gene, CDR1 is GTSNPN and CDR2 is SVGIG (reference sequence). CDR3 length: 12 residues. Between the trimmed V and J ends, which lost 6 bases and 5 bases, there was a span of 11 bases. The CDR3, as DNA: TGTGCCTGTTCCAGCTTTAACAATGAGCAGTTCTTC. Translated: CACSSFNNEQFF.

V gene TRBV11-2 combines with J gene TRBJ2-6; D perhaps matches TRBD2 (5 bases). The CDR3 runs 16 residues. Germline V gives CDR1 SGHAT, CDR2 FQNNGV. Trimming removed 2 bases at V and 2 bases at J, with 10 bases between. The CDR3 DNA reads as TGTGCCAGCAGCTTATTGTGGGGAGCTGGGGCCAACGTCCTGACTTTC. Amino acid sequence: CASSLLWGAGANVLTF.

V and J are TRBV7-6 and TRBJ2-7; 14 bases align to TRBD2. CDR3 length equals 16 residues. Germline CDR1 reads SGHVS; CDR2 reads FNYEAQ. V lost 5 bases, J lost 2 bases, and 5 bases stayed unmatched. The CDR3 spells CASSKGLAGVTYEQYF. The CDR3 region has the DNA TGTGCCAGCAGCAAGGGACTAGCGGGGGTAACCTACGAGCAGTACTTC.

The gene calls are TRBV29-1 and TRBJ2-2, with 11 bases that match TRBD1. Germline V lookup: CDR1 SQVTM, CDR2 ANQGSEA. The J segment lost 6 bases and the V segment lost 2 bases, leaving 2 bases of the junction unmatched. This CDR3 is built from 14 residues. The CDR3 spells CSVERGQGAGELFF. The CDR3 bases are TGCAGCGTTGAAAGGGGACAGGGGGCCGGGGAGCTGTTTTTT.

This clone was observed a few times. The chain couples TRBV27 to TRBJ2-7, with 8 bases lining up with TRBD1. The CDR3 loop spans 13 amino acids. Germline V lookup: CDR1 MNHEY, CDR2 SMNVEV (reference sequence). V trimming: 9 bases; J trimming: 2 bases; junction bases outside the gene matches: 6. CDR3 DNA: TGTGCCAGGCCGGGACAGGATGCCTACGAGCAGTACTTC. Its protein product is CARPGQDAYEQYF.

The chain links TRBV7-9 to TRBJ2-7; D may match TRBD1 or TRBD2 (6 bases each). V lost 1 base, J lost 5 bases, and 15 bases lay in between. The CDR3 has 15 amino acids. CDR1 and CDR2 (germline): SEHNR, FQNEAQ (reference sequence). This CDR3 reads CASSLERGARDEQYF. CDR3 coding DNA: TGTGCCAGCAGCTTAGAAAGGGGGGCTCGCGACGAGCAGTACTTC.

The CDR3 DNA is TGTGCCAGCAGTTCTAGCGGGAGGGCCACCTCCTACAATGAGCAGTTCTTC. Its protein is CASSSSGRATSYNEQFF. The chain uses TRBV27 and TRBJ2-1, with 12 nucleotides matching TRBD2. Losses at the gene ends were 4 bases for V and 0 bases for J; bases not matched to a gene: 4. This CDR3 has 17 residues. Germline V gives CDR1 MNHEY, CDR2 SMNVEV (reference sequence).

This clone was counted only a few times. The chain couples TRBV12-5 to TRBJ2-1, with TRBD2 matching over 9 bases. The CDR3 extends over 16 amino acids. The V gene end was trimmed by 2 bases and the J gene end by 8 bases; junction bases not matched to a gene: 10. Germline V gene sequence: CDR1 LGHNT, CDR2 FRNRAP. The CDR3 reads CASGLTPPGLAYEQFF. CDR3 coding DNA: TGTGCTAGTGGTTTGACGCCTCCGGGACTAGCCTATGAGCAGTTCTTC. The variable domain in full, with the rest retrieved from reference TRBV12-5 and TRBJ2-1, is DARVTQTPRHKVTEMGQEVTMRCQPILGHNTVFWYRQTMMQGLELLAYFRNRAPLDDSGMPKDRFSAEMPDATLATLKIQPSEPRDSAVYFCASGLTPPGLAYEQFFGPGTRLTVL.

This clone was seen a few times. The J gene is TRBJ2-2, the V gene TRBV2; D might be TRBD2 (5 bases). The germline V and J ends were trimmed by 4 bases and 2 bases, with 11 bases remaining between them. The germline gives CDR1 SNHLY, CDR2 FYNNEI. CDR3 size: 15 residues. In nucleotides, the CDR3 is TGTGCCAGCAGTGTGGTAGGGAGTAACACCGGGGAGCTGTTTTTT. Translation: CASSVVGSNTGELFF. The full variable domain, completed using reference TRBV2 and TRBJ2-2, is EPEVTQTPSHQVTQMGQEVILRCVPISNHLYFYWYRQILGQKVEFLVSFYNNEISEKSEIFDDQFSVERPDGSNFTLKIRSTKLEDSAMYFCASSVVGSNTGELFFGEGSRLTVL.

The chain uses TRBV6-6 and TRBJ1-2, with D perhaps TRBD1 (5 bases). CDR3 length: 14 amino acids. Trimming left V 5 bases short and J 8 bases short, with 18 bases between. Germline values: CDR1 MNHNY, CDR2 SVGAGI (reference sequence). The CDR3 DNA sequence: TGTGCCAGCAGTCTCTCGGGGCCCCAACAAGGCTACACCTTC. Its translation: CASSLSGPQQGYTF.

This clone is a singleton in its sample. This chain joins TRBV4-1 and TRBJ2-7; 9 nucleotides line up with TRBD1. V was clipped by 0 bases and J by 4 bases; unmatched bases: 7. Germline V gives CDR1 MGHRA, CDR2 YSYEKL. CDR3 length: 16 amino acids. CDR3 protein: CASSQEAGTGFYEQYF. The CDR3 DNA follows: TGCGCCAGCAGCCAAGAGGCGGGGACAGGGTTTTACGAGCAGTACTTC.

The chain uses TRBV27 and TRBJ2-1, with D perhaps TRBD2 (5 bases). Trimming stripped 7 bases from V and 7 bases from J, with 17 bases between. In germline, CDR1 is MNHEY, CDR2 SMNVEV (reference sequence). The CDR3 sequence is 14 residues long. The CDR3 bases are TGTGCCAGCATCCCTTTCGGGAAAGGGAATGAGCAGTTCTTC. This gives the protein CASIPFGKGNEQFF.

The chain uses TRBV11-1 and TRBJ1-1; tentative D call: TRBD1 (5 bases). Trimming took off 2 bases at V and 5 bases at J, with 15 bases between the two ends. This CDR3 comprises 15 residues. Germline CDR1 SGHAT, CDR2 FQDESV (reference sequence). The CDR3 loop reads CASSLFPGSATEAFF. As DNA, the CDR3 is TGTGCCAGCAGCTTATTCCCAGGGTCCGCGACTGAAGCTTTCTTT.

The CDR3 sequence: CASSRDRGNQPQHF. CDR3 DNA: TGTGCCAGCAGTAGAGACAGGGGTAATCAGCCCCAGCATTTT. This chain connects TRBV6-5 to TRBJ1-5, with 8 bases matching TRBD1. After removal of 5 bases from V and 4 bases from J, the junction contained 4 bases not matched to a gene. CDR3 length equals 14 residues. Germline CDR1 reads MNHEY; CDR2 reads SVGAGI.

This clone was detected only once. The CDR3 sequence: CASSLDPAGVEQYF. The CDR3 DNA reads TGCGCCAGCAGCTTGGATCCAGCGGGAGTCGAGCAGTACTTC. J is TRBJ2-7 and V is TRBV5-1; 8 bases agree with TRBD2. Germline loops: CDR1 SGHRS, CDR2 YFSETQ. J was trimmed by 6 bases and V by 0 bases; bases with no gene match: 5. The CDR3 totals 14 residues.